This T cell receptor beta chain stems from a study of T cell clones after liver transplantation. Overall study: TCRbeta sequencing after a pre-transplant mixed lymphocyte reaction identified graft-donor-reactive clones, later tracked in post-transplant blood.

TCRdb keeps only in-frame clones here, not all; method: immunoSEQ multiplex PCR. The sample holds 55,000 to 75,000 clones, about 70% seen once. This specimen was CD4+ T cells from blood, taken at the approximately 16-month timepoint. This sequence was found in a human patient who received a liver transplant. Among the T cells, some may be from the graft donor.

The chain's CDR3 is CASSYGLAGVGEQFF. The CDR3 DNA reads as TGTGCCAGCAGCTATGGACTAGCGGGAGTGGGTGAGCAGTTCTTC. The chain joins TRBV11-3 to TRBJ2-1; TRBD2 matches at 13 bases. Trimming cost V 4 bases and J 9 bases; bases outside gene matches: 6. Per germline, CDR1 SGHNT and CDR2 YENEEA. The CDR3 covers 15 residues.